This T cell receptor (beta chain) was captured by sequencing in a study of shared clonotypes between healthy human individuals. The CDR3 totals 14 residues. V was clipped by 4 bases and J by 8 bases, with 14 bases between them. Looked up from germline, CDR1 is SGHTA and CDR2 is FQGNSA. In the source study's methods: ImmunoSEQ yielded junction-only sequences lacking quality scores, so filtering differed. Clones were sequenced by immunoSEQ multiplex PCR, and TCRdb holds only the in-frame ones, with some missing. V and J calls plus clone size are reproduced from that table; the DNA served to infer D and trimming. The table includes some 2 million clones, about 95% detected once. CD8 cells classed as naive were CD45RO-negative and positively selected for CCR7, excluding terminally differentiated effector memory CD45RA+ cells.

The chain links TRBV7-2 to TRBJ1-4; D call uncertain. The sequence was obtained from a young man in good health. Sequencing was carried out using naive CD8+ T cells sorted from blood. The CDR3 coding sequence is TGTGCCAGCAGCTGGTCAGATGCGGCGGAAAAACTGTTTTTT. Residues: CASSWSDAAEKLFF.